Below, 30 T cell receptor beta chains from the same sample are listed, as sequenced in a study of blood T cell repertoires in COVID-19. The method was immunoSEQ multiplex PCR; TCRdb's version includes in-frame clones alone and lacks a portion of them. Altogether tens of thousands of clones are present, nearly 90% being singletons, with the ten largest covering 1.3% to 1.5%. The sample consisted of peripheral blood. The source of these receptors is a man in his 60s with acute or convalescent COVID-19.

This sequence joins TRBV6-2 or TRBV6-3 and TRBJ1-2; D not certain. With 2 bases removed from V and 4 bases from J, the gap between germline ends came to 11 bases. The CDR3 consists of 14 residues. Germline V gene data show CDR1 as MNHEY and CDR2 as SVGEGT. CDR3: CASSYLTAVYGYTF. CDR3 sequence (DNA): TGTGCCAGCAGTTACCTGACTGCCGTCTATGGCTACACCTTC.

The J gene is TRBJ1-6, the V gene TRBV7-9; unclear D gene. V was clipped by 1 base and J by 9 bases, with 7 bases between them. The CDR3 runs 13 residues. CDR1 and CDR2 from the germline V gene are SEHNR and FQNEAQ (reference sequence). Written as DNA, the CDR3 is TGTGCCAGCAGCTTAGGGGAGACTTCACCCCTCCACTTT. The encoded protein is CASSLGETSPLHF. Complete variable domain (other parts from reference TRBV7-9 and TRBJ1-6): DTGVSQNPRHKITKRGQNVTFRCDPISEHNRLYWYRQTLGQGPEFLTYFQNEAQLEKSRLLSDRFSAERPKGSFSTLEIQRTEQGDSAMYLCASSLGETSPLHFGNGTRLTVT.

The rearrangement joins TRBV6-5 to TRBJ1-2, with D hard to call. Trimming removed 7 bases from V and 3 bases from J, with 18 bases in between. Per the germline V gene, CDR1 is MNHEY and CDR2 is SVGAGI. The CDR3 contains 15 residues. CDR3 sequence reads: CASTPVRGEYYGYTF. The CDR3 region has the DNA TGTGCCAGCACCCCTGTCCGGGGAGAGTACTATGGCTACACCTTC.

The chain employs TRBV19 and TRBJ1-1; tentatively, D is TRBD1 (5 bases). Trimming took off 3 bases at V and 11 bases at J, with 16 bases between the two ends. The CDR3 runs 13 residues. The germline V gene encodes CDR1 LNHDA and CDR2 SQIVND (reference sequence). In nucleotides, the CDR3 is TGTGCCAGTAGTATTCTGGGCAGGGAAAAGGCTTTCTTT. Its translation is CASSILGREKAFF.

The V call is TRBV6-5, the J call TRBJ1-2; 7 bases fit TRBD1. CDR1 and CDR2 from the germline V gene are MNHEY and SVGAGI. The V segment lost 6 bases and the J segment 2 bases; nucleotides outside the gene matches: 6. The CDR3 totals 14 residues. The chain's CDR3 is CASSATGQNYGYTF. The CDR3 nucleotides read TGTGCCAGCAGCGCGACAGGGCAGAACTATGGCTACACCTTC.

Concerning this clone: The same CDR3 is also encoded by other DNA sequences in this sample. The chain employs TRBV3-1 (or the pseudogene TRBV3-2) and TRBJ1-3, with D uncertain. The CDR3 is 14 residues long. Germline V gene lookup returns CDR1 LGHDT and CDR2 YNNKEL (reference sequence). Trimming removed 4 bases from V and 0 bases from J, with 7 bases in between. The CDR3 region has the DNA TGTGCCAGCAGCCTCCTTAGCTCTGGAAACACCATATATTTT. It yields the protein CASSLLSSGNTIYF.

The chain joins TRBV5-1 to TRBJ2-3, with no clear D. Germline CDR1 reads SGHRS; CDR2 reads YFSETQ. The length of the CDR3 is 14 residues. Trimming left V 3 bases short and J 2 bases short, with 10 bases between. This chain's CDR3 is CASSSRVTTDTQYF. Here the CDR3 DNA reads TGCGCCAGCAGCTCCCGGGTCACCACAGATACGCAGTATTTT.

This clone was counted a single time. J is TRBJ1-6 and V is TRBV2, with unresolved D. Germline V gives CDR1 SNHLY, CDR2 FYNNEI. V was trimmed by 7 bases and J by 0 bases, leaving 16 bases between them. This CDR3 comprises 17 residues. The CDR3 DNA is TGTGCCAGCACCACCGGGAAATATAGCTCCTATAATTCACCCCTCCACTTT. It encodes CASTTGKYSSYNSPLHF. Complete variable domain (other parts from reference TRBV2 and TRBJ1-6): EPEVTQTPSHQVTQMGQEVILRCVPISNHLYFYWYRQILGQKVEFLVSFYNNEISEKSEIFDDQFSVERPDGSNFTLKIRSTKLEDSAMYFCASTTGKYSSYNSPLHFGNGTRLTVT.

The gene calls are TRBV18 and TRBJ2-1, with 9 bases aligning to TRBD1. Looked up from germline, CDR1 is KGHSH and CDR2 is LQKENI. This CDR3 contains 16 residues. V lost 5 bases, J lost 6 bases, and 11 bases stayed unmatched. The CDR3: CASSSTGTGKLNEQFF. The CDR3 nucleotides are TGTGCCAGCTCATCGACCGGGACAGGGAAACTCAATGAGCAGTTCTTC.

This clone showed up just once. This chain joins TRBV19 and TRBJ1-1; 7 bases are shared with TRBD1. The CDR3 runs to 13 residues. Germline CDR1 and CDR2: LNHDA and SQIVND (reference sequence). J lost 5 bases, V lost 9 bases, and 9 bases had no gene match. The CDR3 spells CASTDRLYTEAFF. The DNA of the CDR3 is TGTGCCAGCACGGACAGGTTATATACTGAAGCTTTCTTT. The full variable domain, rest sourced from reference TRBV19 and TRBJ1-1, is DGGITQSPKYLFRKEGQNVTLSCEQNLNHDAMYWYRQDPGQGLRLIYYSQIVNDFQKGDIAEGYSVSREKKESFPLTVTSAQKNPTAFYLCASTDRLYTEAFFGQGTRLTVV.

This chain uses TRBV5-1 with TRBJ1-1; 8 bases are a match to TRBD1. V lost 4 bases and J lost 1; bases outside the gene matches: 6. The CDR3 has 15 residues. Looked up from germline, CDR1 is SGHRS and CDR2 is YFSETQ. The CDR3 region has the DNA TGCGCCAGCAGCCCCTTCGGACAGGGGAACACTGAAGCTTTCTTT. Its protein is CASSPFGQGNTEAFF.

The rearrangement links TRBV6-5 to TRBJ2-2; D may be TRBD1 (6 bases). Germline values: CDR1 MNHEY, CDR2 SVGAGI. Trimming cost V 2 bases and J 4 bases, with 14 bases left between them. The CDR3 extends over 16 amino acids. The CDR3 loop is CASSYVTGPGTGELFF. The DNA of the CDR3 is TGTGCCAGCAGTTACGTTACAGGGCCTGGCACCGGGGAGCTGTTTTTT.

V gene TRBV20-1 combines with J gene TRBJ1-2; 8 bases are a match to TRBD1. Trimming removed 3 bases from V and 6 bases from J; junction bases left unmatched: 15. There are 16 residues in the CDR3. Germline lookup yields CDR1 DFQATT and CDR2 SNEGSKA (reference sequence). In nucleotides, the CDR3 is TGCAGTGCTAGTCTCCGGGCAGGACAGGGAATCGATGGCTACACCTTC. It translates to CSASLRAGQGIDGYTF.

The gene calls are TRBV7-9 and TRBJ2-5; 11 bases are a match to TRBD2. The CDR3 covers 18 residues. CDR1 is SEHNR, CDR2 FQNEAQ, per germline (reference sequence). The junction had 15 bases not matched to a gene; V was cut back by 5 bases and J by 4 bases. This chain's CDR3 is CASSPTYPLAGVAETQYF. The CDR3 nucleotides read TGTGCCAGCAGCCCCACCTACCCACTAGCGGGGGTGGCAGAGACCCAGTACTTC.

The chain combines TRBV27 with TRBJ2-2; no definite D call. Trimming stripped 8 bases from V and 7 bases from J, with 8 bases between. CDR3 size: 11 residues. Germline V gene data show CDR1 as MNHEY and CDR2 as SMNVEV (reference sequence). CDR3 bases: TGTGCCAGCCGGTCGGGCGGGGAGCTGTTTTTT. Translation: CASRSGGELFF.

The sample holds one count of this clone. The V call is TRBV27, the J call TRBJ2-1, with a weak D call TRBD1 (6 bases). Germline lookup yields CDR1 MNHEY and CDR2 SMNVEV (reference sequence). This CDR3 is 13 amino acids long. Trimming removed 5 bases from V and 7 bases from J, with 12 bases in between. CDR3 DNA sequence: TGTGCCAGCAGTCTCTTGAGGGGGAATGAGCAGTTCTTC. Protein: CASSLLRGNEQFF.

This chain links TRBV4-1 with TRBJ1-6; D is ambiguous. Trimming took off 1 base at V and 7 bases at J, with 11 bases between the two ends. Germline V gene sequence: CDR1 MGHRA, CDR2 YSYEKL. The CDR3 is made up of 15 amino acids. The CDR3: CASSQVRSGNSPLHF. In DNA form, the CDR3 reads TGCGCCAGCAGCCAAGTAAGGTCAGGAAATTCACCCCTCCACTTT.

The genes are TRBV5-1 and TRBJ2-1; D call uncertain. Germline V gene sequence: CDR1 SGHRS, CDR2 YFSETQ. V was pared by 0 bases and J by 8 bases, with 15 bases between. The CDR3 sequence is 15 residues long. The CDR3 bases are TGCGCCAGCAGCTTGGGCGGCAGTCCGAGCGATGAGCAGTTCTTC. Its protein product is CASSLGGSPSDEQFF.

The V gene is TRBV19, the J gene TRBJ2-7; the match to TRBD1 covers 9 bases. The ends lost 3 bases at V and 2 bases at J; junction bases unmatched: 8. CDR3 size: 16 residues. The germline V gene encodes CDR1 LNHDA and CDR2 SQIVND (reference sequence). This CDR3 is CASSISGTGPPYEQYF. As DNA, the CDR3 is TGTGCCAGTAGTATTTCCGGGACAGGGCCCCCCTACGAGCAGTACTTC.

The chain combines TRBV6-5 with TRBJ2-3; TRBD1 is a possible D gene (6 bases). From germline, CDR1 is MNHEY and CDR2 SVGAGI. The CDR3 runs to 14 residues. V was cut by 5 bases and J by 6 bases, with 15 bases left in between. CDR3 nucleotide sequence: TGTGCCAGCAGTCGACAGGACCCACGGGATACGCAGTATTTT. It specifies CASSRQDPRDTQYF.

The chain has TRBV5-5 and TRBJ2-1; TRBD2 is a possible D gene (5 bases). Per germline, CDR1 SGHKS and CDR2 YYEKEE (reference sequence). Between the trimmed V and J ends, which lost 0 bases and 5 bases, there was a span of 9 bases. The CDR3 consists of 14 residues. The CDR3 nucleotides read TGTGCCAGCAGCTTGGTAGCGACTAACAATGAGCAGTTCTTC. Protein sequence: CASSLVATNNEQFF.

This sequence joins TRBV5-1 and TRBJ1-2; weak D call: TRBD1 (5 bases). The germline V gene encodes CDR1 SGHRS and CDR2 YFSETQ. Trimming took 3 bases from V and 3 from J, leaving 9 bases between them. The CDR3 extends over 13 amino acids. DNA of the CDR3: TGCGCCAGCAGCTCAGACAGAGACTATGGCTACACCTTC. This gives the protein CASSSDRDYGYTF. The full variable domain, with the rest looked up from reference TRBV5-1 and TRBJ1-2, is KAGVTQTPRYLIKTRGQQVTLSCSPISGHRSVSWYQQTPGQGLQFLFEYFSETQRNKGNFPGRFSGRQFSNSRSEMNVSTLELGDSALYLCASSSDRDYGYTFGSGTRLTVV.

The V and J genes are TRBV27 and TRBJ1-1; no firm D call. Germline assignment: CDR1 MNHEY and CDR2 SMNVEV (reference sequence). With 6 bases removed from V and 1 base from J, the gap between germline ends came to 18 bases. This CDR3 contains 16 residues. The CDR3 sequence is CASRLLPPRGNTEAFF. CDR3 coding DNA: TGTGCCAGCAGGCTCCTCCCACCGCGGGGGAACACTGAAGCTTTCTTT.

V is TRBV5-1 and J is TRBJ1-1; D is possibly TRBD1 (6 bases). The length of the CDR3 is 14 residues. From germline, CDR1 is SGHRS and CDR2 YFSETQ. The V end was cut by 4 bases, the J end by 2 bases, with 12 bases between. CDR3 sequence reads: CASSPRQANTEAFF. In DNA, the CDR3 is TGCGCCAGCAGCCCAAGACAGGCAAACACTGAAGCTTTCTTT.

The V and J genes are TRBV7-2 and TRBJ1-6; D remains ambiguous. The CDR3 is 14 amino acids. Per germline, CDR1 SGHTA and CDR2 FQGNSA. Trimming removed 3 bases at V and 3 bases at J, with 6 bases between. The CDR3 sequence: CASSFRLYNSPLHF. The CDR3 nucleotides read TGTGCCAGCAGCTTCCGTCTCTATAATTCACCCCTCCACTTT.

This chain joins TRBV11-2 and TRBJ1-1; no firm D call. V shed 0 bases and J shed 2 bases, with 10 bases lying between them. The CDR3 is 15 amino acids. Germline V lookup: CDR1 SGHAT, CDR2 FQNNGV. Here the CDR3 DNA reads TGTGCCAGCAGCTTAGATGAGGGCCGTAACACTGAAGCTTTCTTT. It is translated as CASSLDEGRNTEAFF.

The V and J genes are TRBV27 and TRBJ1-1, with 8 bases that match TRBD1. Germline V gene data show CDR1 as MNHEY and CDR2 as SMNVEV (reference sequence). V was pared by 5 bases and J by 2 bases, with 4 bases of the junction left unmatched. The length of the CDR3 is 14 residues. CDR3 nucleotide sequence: TGTGCCAGCAGTCTCAGGGGGCTAAACACTGAAGCTTTCTTT. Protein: CASSLRGLNTEAFF.

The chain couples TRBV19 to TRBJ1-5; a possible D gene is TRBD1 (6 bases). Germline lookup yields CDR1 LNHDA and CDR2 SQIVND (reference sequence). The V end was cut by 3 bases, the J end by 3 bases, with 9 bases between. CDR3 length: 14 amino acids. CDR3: CASSINRDNQPQHF. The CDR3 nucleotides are TGTGCCAGTAGTATTAACAGGGACAATCAGCCCCAGCATTTT.

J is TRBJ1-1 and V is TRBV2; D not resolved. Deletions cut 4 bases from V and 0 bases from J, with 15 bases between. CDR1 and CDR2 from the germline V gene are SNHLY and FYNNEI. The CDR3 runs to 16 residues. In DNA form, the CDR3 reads TGTGCCAGCAGTGTAGAACCTACAGATATGAACACTGAAGCTTTCTTT. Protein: CASSVEPTDMNTEAFF.

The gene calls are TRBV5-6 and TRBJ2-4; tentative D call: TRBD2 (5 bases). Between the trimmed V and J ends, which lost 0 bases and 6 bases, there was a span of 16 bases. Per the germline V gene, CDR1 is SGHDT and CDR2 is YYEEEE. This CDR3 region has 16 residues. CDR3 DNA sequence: TGTGCCAGCAGCTTGGGGATCGGGGTTGGCGGAAACATTCAGTACTTC. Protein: CASSLGIGVGGNIQYF.